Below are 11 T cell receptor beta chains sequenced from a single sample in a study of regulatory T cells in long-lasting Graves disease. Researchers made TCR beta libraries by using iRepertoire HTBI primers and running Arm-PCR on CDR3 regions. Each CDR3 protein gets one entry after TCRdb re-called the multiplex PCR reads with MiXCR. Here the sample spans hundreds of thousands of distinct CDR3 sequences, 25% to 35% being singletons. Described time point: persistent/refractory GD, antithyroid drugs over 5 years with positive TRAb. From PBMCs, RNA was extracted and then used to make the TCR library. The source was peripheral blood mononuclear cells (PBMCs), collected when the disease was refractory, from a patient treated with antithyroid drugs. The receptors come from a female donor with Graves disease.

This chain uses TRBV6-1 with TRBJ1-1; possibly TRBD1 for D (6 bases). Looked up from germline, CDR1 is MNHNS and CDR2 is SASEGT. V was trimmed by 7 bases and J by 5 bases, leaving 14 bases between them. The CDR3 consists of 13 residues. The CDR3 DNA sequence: TGTGCCAGCAAACATGGGGGCCGGACTGAAGCTTTCTTT. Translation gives CASKHGGRTEAFF.

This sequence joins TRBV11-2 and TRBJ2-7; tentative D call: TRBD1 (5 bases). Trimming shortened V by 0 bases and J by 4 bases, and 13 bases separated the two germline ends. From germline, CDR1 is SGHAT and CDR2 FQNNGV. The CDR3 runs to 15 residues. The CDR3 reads CASSLDLGLGYEQYF. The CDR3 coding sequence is TGTGCCAGCAGCTTAGATTTGGGGCTTGGGTACGAGCAGTACTTC.

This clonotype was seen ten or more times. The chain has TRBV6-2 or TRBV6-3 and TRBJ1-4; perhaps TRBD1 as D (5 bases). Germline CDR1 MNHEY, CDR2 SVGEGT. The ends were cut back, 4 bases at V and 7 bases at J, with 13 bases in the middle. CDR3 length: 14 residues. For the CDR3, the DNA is TGTGCCAGCAGTTTCGGGGGTACGGTTGAAAAACTGTTTTTT. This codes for CASSFGGTVEKLFF.

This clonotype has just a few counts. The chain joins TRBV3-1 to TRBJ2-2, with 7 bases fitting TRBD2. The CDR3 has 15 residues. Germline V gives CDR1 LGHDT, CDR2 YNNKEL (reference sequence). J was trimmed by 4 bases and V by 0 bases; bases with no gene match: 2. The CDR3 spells CASSQDPGGTGELFF. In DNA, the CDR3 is TGTGCCAGCAGCCAAGATCCGGGAGGCACCGGGGAGCTGTTTTTT.

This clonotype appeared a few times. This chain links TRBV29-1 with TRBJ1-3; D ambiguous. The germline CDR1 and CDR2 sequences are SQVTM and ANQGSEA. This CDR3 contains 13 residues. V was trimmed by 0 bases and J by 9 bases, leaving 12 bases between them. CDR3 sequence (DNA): TGCAGCGTTGAAGACAGGTCAGGCGTCACCATATATTTT. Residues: CSVEDRSGVTIYF.

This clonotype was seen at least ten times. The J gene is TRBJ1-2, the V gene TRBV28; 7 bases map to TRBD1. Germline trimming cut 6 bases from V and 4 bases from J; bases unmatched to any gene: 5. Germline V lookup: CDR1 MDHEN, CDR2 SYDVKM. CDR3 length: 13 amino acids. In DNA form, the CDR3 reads TGTGCCAGCAGCAGGGGGGGCATCTATGGCTACACCTTC. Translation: CASSRGGIYGYTF.

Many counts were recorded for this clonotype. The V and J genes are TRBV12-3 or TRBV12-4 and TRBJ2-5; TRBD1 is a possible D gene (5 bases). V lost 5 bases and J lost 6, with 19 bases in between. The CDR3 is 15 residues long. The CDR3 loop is CASSLTEGVLKTQYF. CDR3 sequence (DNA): TGTGCCAGCAGTCTGACAGAAGGGGTTTTGAAGACCCAGTACTTC.

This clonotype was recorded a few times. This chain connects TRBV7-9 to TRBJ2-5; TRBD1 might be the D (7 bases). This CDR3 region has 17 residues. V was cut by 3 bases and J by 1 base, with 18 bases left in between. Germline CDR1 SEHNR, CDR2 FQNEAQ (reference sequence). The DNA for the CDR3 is TGTGCCAGCAGCTTTCAGGGGGGACAGACGATCCAAGAGACCCAGTACTTC. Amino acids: CASSFQGGQTIQETQYF.

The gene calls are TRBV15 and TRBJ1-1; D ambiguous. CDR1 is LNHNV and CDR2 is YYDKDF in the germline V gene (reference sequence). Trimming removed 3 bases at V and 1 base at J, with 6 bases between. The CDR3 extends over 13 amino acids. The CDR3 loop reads CATSSQSNTEAFF. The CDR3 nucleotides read TGTGCCACCAGCAGTCAGTCGAACACTGAAGCTTTCTTT.

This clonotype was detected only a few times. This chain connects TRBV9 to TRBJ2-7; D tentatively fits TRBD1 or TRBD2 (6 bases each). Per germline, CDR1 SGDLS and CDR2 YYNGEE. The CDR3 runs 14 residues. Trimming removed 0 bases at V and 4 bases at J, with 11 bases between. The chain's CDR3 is CASSVEQGRYEQYF. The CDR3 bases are TGTGCCAGCAGCGTAGAGCAGGGGAGGTACGAGCAGTACTTC.

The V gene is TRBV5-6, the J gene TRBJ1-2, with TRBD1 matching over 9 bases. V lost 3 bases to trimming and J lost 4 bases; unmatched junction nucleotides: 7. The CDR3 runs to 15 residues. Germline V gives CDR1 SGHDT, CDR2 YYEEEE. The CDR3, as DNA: TGTGCCAGCAGCTCCACCGGACAGGGGTCCTATGGCTACACCTTC. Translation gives CASSSTGQGSYGYTF.